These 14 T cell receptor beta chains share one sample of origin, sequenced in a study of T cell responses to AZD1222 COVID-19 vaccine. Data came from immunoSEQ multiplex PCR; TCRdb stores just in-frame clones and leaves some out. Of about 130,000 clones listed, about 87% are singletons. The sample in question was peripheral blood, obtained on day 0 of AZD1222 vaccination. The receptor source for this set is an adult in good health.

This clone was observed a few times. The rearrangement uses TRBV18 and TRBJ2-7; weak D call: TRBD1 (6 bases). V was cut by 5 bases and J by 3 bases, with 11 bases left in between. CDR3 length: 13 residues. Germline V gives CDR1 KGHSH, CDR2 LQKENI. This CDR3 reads CASSNRGGYEQYF. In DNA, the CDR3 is TGTGCCAGCTCAAATAGAGGGGGCTACGAGCAGTACTTC.

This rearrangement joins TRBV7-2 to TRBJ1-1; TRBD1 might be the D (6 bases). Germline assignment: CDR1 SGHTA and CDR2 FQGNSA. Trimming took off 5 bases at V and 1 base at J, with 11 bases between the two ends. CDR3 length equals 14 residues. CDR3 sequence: CASSRGHENTEAFF. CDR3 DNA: TGTGCCAGCAGCAGGGGACACGAGAACACTGAAGCTTTCTTT.

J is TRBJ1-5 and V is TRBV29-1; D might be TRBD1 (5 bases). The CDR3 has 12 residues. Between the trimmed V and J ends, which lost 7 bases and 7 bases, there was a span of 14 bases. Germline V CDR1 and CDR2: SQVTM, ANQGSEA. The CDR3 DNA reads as TGCAGCGCCGCAGGGCTAGGGCAGCCCCAGCATTTT. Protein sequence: CSAAGLGQPQHF.

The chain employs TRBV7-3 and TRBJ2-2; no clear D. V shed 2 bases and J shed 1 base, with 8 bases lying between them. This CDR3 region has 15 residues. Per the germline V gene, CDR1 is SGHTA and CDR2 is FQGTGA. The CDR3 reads CASSLLPLNTGELFF. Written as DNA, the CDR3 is TGTGCCAGCAGCTTACTCCCTTTGAACACCGGGGAGCTGTTTTTT.

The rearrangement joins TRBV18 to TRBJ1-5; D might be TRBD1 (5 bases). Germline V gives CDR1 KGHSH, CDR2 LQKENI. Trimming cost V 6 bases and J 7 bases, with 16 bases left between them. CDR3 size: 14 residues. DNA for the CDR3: TGTGCCAGCTCCCGAGGAGGGGCTGCGCAGCCCCAGCATTTT. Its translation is CASSRGGAAQPQHF.

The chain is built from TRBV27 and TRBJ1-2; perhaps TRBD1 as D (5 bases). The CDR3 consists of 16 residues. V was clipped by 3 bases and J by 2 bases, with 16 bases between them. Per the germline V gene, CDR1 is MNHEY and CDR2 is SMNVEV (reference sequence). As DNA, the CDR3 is TGTGCCAGCAGTTTCTTCGCGATGGGGCAAAACTATGGCTACACCTTC. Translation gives CASSFFAMGQNYGYTF.

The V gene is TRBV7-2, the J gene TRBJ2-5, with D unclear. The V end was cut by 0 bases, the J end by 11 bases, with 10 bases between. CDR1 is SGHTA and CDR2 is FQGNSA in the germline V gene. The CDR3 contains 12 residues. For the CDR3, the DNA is TGTGCCAGCAGCTTAGCCCCAACCGGGCAGTACTTC. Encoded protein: CASSLAPTGQYF.

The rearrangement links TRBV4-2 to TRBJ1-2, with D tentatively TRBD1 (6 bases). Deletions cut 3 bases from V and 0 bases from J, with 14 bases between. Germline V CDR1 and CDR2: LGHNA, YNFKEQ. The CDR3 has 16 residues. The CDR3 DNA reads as TGTGCCAGCAGCCAGGGCCTGACAGGACCTAACTATGGCTACACCTTC. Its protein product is CASSQGLTGPNYGYTF.

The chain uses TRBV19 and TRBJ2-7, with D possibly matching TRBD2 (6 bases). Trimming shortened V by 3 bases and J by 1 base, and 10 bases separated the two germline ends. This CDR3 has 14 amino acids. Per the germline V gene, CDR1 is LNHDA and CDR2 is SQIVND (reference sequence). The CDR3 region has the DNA TGTGCCAGTAGTATTTCGCGGGATTCCTACGAGCAGTACTTC. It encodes CASSISRDSYEQYF.

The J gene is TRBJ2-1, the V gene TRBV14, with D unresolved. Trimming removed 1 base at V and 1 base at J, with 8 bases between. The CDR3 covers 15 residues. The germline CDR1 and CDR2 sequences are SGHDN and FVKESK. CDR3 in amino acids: CASSQVSGSYNEQFF. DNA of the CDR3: TGTGCCAGCAGCCAAGTTTCCGGGTCCTACAATGAGCAGTTCTTC.

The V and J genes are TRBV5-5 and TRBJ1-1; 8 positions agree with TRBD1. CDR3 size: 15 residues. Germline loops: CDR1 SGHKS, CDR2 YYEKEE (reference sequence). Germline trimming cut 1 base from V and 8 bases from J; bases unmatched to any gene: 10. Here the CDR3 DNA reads TGTGCCAGCAGCTTGCTCTCTGGGACAGGTGGGGAAGCTTTCTTT. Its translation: CASSLLSGTGGEAFF.

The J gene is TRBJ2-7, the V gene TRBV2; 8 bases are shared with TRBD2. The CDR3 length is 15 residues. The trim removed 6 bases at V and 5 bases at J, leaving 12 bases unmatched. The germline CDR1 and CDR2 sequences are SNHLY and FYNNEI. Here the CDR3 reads CASRETGTSHHEQYF. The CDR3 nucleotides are TGTGCCAGCAGGGAGACCGGGACTAGTCACCACGAGCAGTACTTC.

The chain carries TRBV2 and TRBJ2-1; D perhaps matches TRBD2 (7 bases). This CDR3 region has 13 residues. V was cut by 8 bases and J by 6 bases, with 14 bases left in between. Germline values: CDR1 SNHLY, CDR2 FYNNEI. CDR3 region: CASEGGAANEQFF. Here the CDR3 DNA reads TGTGCCAGCGAGGGGGGGGCCGCCAATGAGCAGTTCTTC. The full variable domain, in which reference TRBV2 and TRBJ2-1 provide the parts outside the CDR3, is EPEVTQTPSHQVTQMGQEVILRCVPISNHLYFYWYRQILGQKVEFLVSFYNNEISEKSEIFDDQFSVERPDGSNFTLKIRSTKLEDSAMYFCASEGGAANEQFFGPGTRLTVL.

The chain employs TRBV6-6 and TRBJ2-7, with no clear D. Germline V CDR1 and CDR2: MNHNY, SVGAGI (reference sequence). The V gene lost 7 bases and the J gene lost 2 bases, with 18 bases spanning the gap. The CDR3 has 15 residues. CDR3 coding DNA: TGTGCCAGCAAGGGTTCTCTGAGCATCGCCTACGAGCAGTACTTC. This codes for CASKGSLSIAYEQYF.